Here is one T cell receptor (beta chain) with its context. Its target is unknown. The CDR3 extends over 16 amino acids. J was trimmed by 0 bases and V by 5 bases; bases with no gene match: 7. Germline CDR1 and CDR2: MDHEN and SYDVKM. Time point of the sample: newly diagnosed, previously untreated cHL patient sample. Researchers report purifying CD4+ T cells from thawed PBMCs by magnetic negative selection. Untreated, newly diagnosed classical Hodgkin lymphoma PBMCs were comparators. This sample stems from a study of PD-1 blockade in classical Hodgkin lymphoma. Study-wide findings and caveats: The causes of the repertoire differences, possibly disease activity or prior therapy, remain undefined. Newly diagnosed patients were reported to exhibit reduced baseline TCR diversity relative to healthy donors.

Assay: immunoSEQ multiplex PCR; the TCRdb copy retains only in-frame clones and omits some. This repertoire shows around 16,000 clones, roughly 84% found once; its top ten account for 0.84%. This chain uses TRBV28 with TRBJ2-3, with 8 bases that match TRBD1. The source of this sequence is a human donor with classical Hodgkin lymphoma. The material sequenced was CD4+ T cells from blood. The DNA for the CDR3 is TGTGCCAGCAGTCCCGGGACAGGAGCTAGCACAGATACGCAGTATTTT. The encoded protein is CASSPGTGASTDTQYF.